The 9 T cell receptor beta chains below were found in one sample sequenced in a study of CD8 T cells in Susac syndrome. With random hexamers, 0.5 to 1 ug RNA was reverse transcribed. TCRdb analysed the immunoSEQ multiplex PCR reads with MiXCR anew, one entry per CDR3 protein. This sample yields approximately 230,000 distinct CDR3 sequences, of which just over 90% are seen a single time; 0.065% to 0.075% belongs to the top ten. The material sequenced was CD4+ T cells from PBMCs. Source of these receptors: a human donor with multiple sclerosis.

V gene TRBV18 combines with J gene TRBJ2-7; TRBD1 aligns across 9 bases. CDR3 length equals 15 residues. Germline values: CDR1 KGHSH, CDR2 LQKENI. J gave up 0 bases and V 3 bases, and 3 bases lay outside the gene matches. CDR3: CASSPGQGSSYEQYF. In nucleotides, the CDR3 is TGTGCCAGCTCACCTGGACAGGGGAGCTCCTACGAGCAGTACTTC.

J is TRBJ1-5 and V is TRBV4-1; no definite D call. Trimming took off 0 bases at V and 0 bases at J, with 9 bases between the two ends. The CDR3 totals 16 residues. Per the germline V gene, CDR1 is MGHRA and CDR2 is YSYEKL. CDR3 DNA sequence: TGCGCCAGCAGCCAAGATTCGGGTTATAGCAATCAGCCCCAGCATTTT. This gives the protein CASSQDSGYSNQPQHF.

CDR3 nucleotide sequence: TGTGCCTGGAGTGTATGGAAGACAGGGCGCACTGAAGCTTTCTTT. This gives the protein CAWSVWKTGRTEAFF. The rearrangement joins TRBV30 to TRBJ1-1, with TRBD1 identical over 7 bases. Germline CDR1 GTSNPN, CDR2 SVGIG (reference sequence). Germline trimming cut 0 bases from V and 4 bases from J; bases unmatched to any gene: 8. CDR3 size: 15 residues.

This chain joins TRBV20-1 and TRBJ1-1; the D gene is possibly TRBD1 (6 bases). CDR1 and CDR2 (germline): DFQATT, SNEGSKA (reference sequence). V was trimmed by 3 bases and J by 0 bases, leaving 11 bases between them. The CDR3 runs to 14 residues. This CDR3 is CSASDWGLNTEAFF. In DNA, the CDR3 is TGCAGTGCTAGCGATTGGGGGCTGAACACTGAAGCTTTCTTT.

This rearrangement joins TRBV3-1 to TRBJ2-5; no clear D. CDR1 is LGHDT and CDR2 is YNNKEL in the germline V gene (reference sequence). The V end was cut by 2 bases, the J end by 4 bases, with 11 bases between. The CDR3 consists of 14 residues. The CDR3 coding sequence is TGTGCCAGCAGCCAAAGTATTGCAGGAGAGACCCAGTACTTC. Translated, it gives CASSQSIAGETQYF.

This chain links TRBV12-5 with TRBJ2-3, with 10 positions matching TRBD1. The CDR3 is made up of 15 amino acids. V dropped 5 bases and J dropped 3; count of bases not matched to a gene: 5. Per germline, CDR1 LGHNT and CDR2 FRNRAP. CDR3 in DNA: TGTGCTAGTGGTACCGGGACAGGGGTGACAGATACGCAGTATTTT. Its translation is CASGTGTGVTDTQYF.

V and J are TRBV4-2 and TRBJ1-3; D ambiguous. The CDR3 contains 14 residues. Germline CDR1 is LGHNA and CDR2 is YNFKEQ. The V end lost 5 bases, the J end lost 7 bases, and 15 bases lay between the germline ends. The CDR3 is CASSGLGEWNTIYF. CDR3 coding DNA: TGTGCCAGCAGCGGCCTCGGGGAATGGAACACCATATATTTT.

The chain is built from TRBV10-2 and TRBJ2-5; D may correspond to TRBD1 or TRBD2 (6 bases each). V shed 3 bases and J shed 2 bases, with 13 bases lying between them. Germline V gene data show CDR1 as WSHSY and CDR2 as SAAADI. The CDR3 loop spans 15 amino acids. The CDR3 DNA is TGCGCCAGCAGTGACGGGGGTAGGGGGCAAGAGACCCAGTACTTC. This gives the protein CASSDGGRGQETQYF.

J is TRBJ2-7 and V is TRBV15, with TRBD2 matching 11 bases. The CDR3 is made up of 15 amino acids. The ends lost 3 bases at V and 3 bases at J; junction bases unmatched: 4. Germline values: CDR1 LNHNV, CDR2 YYDKDF (reference sequence). The CDR3 region has the DNA TGTGCCACCAGCAGGTCGCTAGCGGGGGGCTACGAGCAGTACTTC. This sequence encodes CATSRSLAGGYEQYF.